The 14 T cell receptor beta chains listed next were all sequenced from one sample in a study of a mutant IDH1 vaccine in newly diagnosed glioma. Regarding time point: baseline, week 1 (first vaccination visit). The sample's treatment: pre-vaccination baseline after standard-of-care therapy. Here immunoSEQ multiplex PCR was the method, and the copy in TCRdb shows in-frame clones only, minus some. The table has 70,000 to 95,000 clones, 82% seen once. The starting material was PBMCs, obtained from a glioma patient treated with radiotherapy, temozolomide or both. The receptors derive from a middle-aged man with glioma. Some clones in this sample may be carry-over from other donors' samples.

Note on this clone: Other DNA sequences in the same sample also yield this CDR3. This rearrangement joins TRBV10-3 to TRBJ2-5; D might be TRBD2 (6 bases). Trimming left V 5 bases short and J 0 bases short, with 7 bases between. The CDR3 has 13 amino acids. The V gene's germline CDR1 is ENHRY and CDR2 SYGVKD. This CDR3 reads CAISTGDQETQYF. CDR3 DNA: TGTGCCATCAGTACGGGGGACCAAGAGACCCAGTACTTC.

The V gene is TRBV29-1, the J gene TRBJ2-7; no reliable D call. The ends were cut back, 5 bases at V and 2 bases at J, with 13 bases in the middle. CDR3 length: 13 amino acids. CDR1 and CDR2 from the germline V gene are SQVTM and ANQGSEA. CDR3 amino acids: CSVLSGPPYEQYF. The CDR3 nucleotides are TGCAGCGTTCTATCCGGACCCCCCTACGAGCAGTACTTC.

The chain employs TRBV10-2 and TRBJ1-2; D is unclear. The V and J ends lost 6 bases and 0 bases respectively, with 14 bases between them. Germline lookup yields CDR1 WSHSY and CDR2 SAAADI. This CDR3 has 15 residues. The CDR3 loop reads CASRPRAPANYGYTF. The CDR3 bases are TGCGCCAGCAGGCCAAGGGCACCTGCTAACTATGGCTACACCTTC.

V and J are TRBV27 and TRBJ2-7; 8 bases line up with TRBD1. Germline trimming cut 3 bases from V and 1 base from J; bases unmatched to any gene: 2. Germline lookup yields CDR1 MNHEY and CDR2 SMNVEV (reference sequence). This CDR3 spans 14 amino acids. The CDR3 sequence: CASSFGTGSYEQYF. CDR3 bases: TGTGCCAGCAGTTTTGGGACAGGATCCTACGAGCAGTACTTC.

This chain uses TRBV5-4 with TRBJ1-6; 8 bases are shared with TRBD1. V was pared by 3 bases and J by 5 bases, with 4 bases of the junction left unmatched. Germline assignment: CDR1 SGHNT and CDR2 YYREEE (reference sequence). There are 15 residues in the CDR3. The CDR3 spells CASSYSDRDNSPLHF. CDR3 in DNA: TGTGCCAGCAGCTACTCGGACAGGGATAATTCACCCCTCCACTTT.

This clone was detected once. The chain has TRBV7-8 and TRBJ1-5, with a weak D call TRBD1 (5 bases). The V end was cut by 2 bases, the J end by 7 bases, with 12 bases between. Germline CDR1 reads SGHVS; CDR2 reads FQNEAQ. The CDR3 has 14 amino acids. The CDR3 sequence is CASSLPGRGQPQHF. The CDR3 bases are TGTGCCAGCAGCTTACCGGGACGGGGACAGCCCCAGCATTTT.

The J gene is TRBJ2-1, the V gene TRBV7-9; D perhaps matches TRBD1 (6 bases). CDR1 and CDR2 (germline): SEHNR, FQNEAQ (reference sequence). V was clipped by 5 bases and J by 3 bases, with 11 bases between them. The CDR3 totals 14 residues. Here the CDR3 DNA reads TGTGCCAGCAGCGGCCGGGACAACTACAATGAGCAGTTCTTC. Translation: CASSGRDNYNEQFF.

V usage is TRBV6-1 and J usage is TRBJ1-5; D is undetermined. Germline CDR1 and CDR2: MNHNS and SASEGT. V shed 4 bases and J shed 2 bases, with 3 bases lying between them. This CDR3 contains 12 residues. The CDR3 loop reads CASSVGNQPQHF. CDR3 DNA: TGTGCCAGCAGTGTAGGCAATCAGCCCCAGCATTTT.

V and J are TRBV4-2 and TRBJ2-5; D is perhaps TRBD1 or TRBD2 (5 bases each). This CDR3 spans 16 amino acids. Germline CDR1 is LGHNA and CDR2 is YNFKEQ. The germline V and J ends were trimmed by 1 base and 5 bases, with 17 bases remaining between them. The CDR3 loop reads CASSQVYSGARETQYF. CDR3 DNA: TGTGCCAGCAGCCAAGTGTACTCCGGGGCCAGGGAGACCCAGTACTTC.

In this sample, this clone turned up a few times. CDR3 nucleotide sequence: TGTGCCAGCAGCGTATCTGGGACAGGTATCACAGATACGCAGTATTTT. It codes for CASSVSGTGITDTQYF. The gene calls are TRBV9 and TRBJ2-3; 8 bases map to TRBD1. Germline V gives CDR1 SGDLS, CDR2 YYNGEE. This CDR3 contains 16 residues. With V trimmed by 1 base and J by 2 bases, 6 bases remained unmatched.

In nucleotides, the CDR3 is TGTGCCAGCAGCTCAACACTTACTTACGAGCAGTACTTC. Amino acids: CASSSTLTYEQYF. The chain employs TRBV11-2 and TRBJ2-7; D is unresolved. The germline V and J ends were trimmed by 4 bases and 4 bases, with 11 bases remaining between them. CDR1 and CDR2 from the germline V gene are SGHAT and FQNNGV. The CDR3 is made up of 13 amino acids.

The V call is TRBV19, the J call TRBJ2-2; D may be TRBD1 or TRBD2 (5 bases each). CDR3 length: 16 residues. CDR1 and CDR2 from the germline V gene are LNHDA and SQIVND (reference sequence). The V gene lost 2 bases and the J gene lost 4 bases, with 14 bases spanning the gap. The CDR3 DNA follows: TGTGCCAGTAGTATAAGTGGCCAGAGGGGCACCGGGGAGCTGTTTTTT. It is translated as CASSISGQRGTGELFF.

The rearrangement links TRBV5-6 to TRBJ1-5; no clear D. The ends were cut back, 4 bases at V and 6 bases at J, with 8 bases in the middle. This CDR3 comprises 12 residues. Germline assignment: CDR1 SGHDT and CDR2 YYEEEE. CDR3 in amino acids: CASSLPGQPQHF. DNA for the CDR3: TGTGCCAGCAGCCTTCCTGGTCAGCCCCAGCATTTT.

V usage is TRBV15 and J usage is TRBJ2-5; D remains ambiguous. This CDR3 has 15 amino acids. Germline CDR1 and CDR2: LNHNV and YYDKDF (reference sequence). Trimming took off 1 base at V and 0 bases at J, with 9 bases between the two ends. CDR3 nucleotide sequence: TGTGCCACCAGCAGAGGTCCTGGGGACCAAGAGACCCAGTACTTC. This codes for CATSRGPGDQETQYF.